This TCR beta chain appears in the sequencing data of a study of cytomegalovirus exposure and HLA in healthy donors. PCR involved 60 Vbeta and 13 Jbeta primers. Sequenced by immunoSEQ multiplex PCR; TCRdb stores in-frame clones only, minus some. Its table records tens of thousands of clones. Germline V lookup: CDR1 LGHNA, CDR2 YNFKEQ. V dropped 5 bases and J dropped 3 bases, with 16 bases sitting between them. CDR3 size: 15 residues. Study-wide results and caveats: Excluded: some indistinguishable V segments such as TRBV6-2 and TRBV6-3. As was reported, the classifier diagnosed cytomegalovirus status with high specificity and sensitivity.

Comment on this clone: Its cognate antigen is unknown.

It was healthy bone marrow donors who served as donors. The rearrangement uses TRBV4-2 and TRBJ1-1, with D tentatively TRBD1 (6 bases). The receptor comes from a human donor in good health. Material: PBMCs. For the CDR3, the DNA is TGTGCCAGCAGCGTGGGCACCAGGGGAGACACTGAAGCTTTCTTT. As protein: CASSVGTRGDTEAFF.